This is a list of T cell receptor beta chains from one sample in a study of cytomegalovirus exposure and HLA in healthy donors. Data came from immunoSEQ multiplex PCR; TCRdb stores just in-frame clones and leaves some out. The repertoire has roughly 120,000 clones, roughly 65% of them found once; the top ten carry 9% to 10%. The sequenced sample consisted of PBMCs. These receptors originate from a man aged 40-50 years in good health and CMV-seropositive. Both conserved end residues are part of each CDR3. The order of the fields is clone size, D gene, V gene, J gene, CDR3 protein, CDR3 DNA. A D gene is named only where the DNA matches it firmly. Where a row states a size, it is once, few, many or the class of an expanded clone; other rows omit it.

>-|-|TRBV11-3|TRBJ2-5
CASSFRGVDETQYF
TGTGCCAGCAGCTTCCGGGGTGTAGACGAGACCCAGTACTTC
>once|-|TRBV4-2|TRBJ1-1
CASSRLDPNTEAFF
TGTGCCAGCAGCCGGCTCGATCCGAACACTGAAGCTTTCTTT
>-|TRBD1|TRBV6-1|TRBJ1-4
CASSERIQGREKLFF
TGTGCCAGCAGTGAAAGGATACAGGGGCGCGAAAAACTGTTTTTT
>few|TRBD2|TRBV28|TRBJ2-7
CASSLGASGGSKDEQYF
TGTGCCAGCAGTTTGGGGGCTAGCGGGGGCTCTAAAGACGAGCAGTACTTC
>once|-|TRBV7-9|TRBJ2-2
CATEGALNTGELFF
TGTGCCACCGAGGGAGCCTTAAACACCGGGGAGCTGTTTTTT
>few|TRBD1|TRBV7-8|TRBJ2-1
CASSLGTGGNEQFF
TGTGCCAGCAGCCTAGGGACAGGGGGCAATGAGCAGTTCTTC
>-|-|TRBV7-3|TRBJ2-3
CASSLVGQGVDTQYF
TGTGCCAGCAGCTTGGTGGGCCAGGGTGTAGATACGCAGTATTTT
>-|TRBD2|TRBV5-4|TRBJ2-3
CASSASSGTTDTQYF
TGTGCCAGCAGCGCCTCTAGCGGGACCACAGATACGCAGTATTTT
>-|TRBD1|TRBV5-8|TRBJ2-1
CASSLGTGNEQFF
TGTGCCAGCAGCTTAGGGACAGGGAATGAGCAGTTCTTC
>-|-|TRBV6-1|TRBJ2-7
CASRGDVYEQYF
TGTGCCAGTCGCGGGGACGTCTACGAGCAGTACTTC
>-|TRBD2|TRBV19|TRBJ2-1
CASSPPSGRVGNEQFF
TGTGCCAGTAGTCCACCTAGCGGGAGAGTTGGGAATGAGCAGTTCTTC
>few|-|TRBV9|TRBJ2-5
CASSPWSASQETQYF
TGTGCCAGCAGCCCTTGGTCCGCCAGCCAAGAGACCCAGTACTTC
>few|-|TRBV2|TRBJ2-5
CASRGLMGLGETQYF
TGTGCCAGCAGAGGGCTCATGGGGCTGGGAGAGACCCAGTACTTC
>-|TRBD1|TRBV11-2|TRBJ1-2
CASSSSTGGYGYTF
TGTGCCAGCAGCTCCTCGACAGGGGGCTATGGCTACACCTTC
>-|TRBD1|TRBV28|TRBJ1-1
CASRERQGPNTEAFF
TGTGCCAGCAGGGAACGACAGGGACCGAACACTGAAGCTTTCTTT
>once|TRBD2|TRBV19|TRBJ2-3
CASSIGQRGYTIRTDTQYF
TGTGCCAGTAGTATAGGCCAGCGGGGTTACACTATACGCACAGATACGCAGTATTTT
>-|-|TRBV28|TRBJ2-3
CASSPPIGGGTDTQYF
TGTGCCAGCAGCCCACCTATTGGCGGAGGCACAGATACGCAGTATTTT
>-|-|TRBV6-5|TRBJ2-7
CASRQDEGKSYEQYF
TGTGCCAGCAGACAAGACGAGGGCAAATCCTACGAGCAGTACTTC
>-|TRBD2|TRBV6-1|TRBJ2-1
CANGGTSGSLNEQFF
TGTGCCAACGGGGGGACTAGCGGGAGTCTCAATGAGCAGTTCTTC
>few|TRBD1|TRBV18|TRBJ2-1
CASSPQGASEQFF
TGTGCCAGCTCACCACAGGGGGCGAGTGAGCAGTTCTTC
>-|-|TRBV7-6|TRBJ2-5
CASSLTGTGETQYF
TGTGCCAGCAGCTTAACAGGGACGGGCGAGACCCAGTACTTC
>-|TRBD2|TRBV7-7|TRBJ2-3
CASSSWGRGATDTQYF
TGTGCCAGCAGCTCGTGGGGGCGGGGGGCGACAGATACGCAGTATTTT
>-|-|TRBV4-3|TRBJ1-1
CASSQEGRAAFF
TGCGCCAGCAGCCAAGAGGGGCGCGCGGCTTTCTTT
>once|-|TRBV7-2|TRBJ2-7
CASSSQFRYEQYF
TGTGCCAGCAGCTCCCAGTTCCGCTACGAGCAGTACTTC
>once|-|TRBV6-1|TRBJ2-7
CASPPDAASSHEQYF
TGTGCCAGCCCTCCTGACGCAGCGAGCTCCCACGAGCAGTACTTC
>few|-|TRBV6-6|TRBJ1-1
CASSYDSQRNTEAFF
TGTGCCAGCAGTTACGACTCCCAGAGGAACACTGAAGCTTTCTTT
>-|-|TRBV18|TRBJ2-2
CASSTSEAGELFF
TGTGCCAGCTCCACATCGGAGGCCGGGGAGCTGTTTTTT
>-|TRBD2|TRBV27|TRBJ2-3
CASSFSGSTDTQYF
TGTGCCAGCAGTTTTAGCGGGAGTACAGATACGCAGTATTTT
>-|-|TRBV27|TRBJ1-4
CASSPRPGTNEKLFF
TGTGCCAGCAGTCCACGCCCGGGAACTAATGAAAAACTGTTTTTT
>few|-|TRBV5-6|TRBJ1-2
CASSDTQGGGYTF
TGTGCCAGCAGCGATACGCAGGGCGGTGGCTACACCTTC
>-|TRBD2|TRBV7-2|TRBJ2-3
CASSPRTSGTDTQYF
TGTGCCAGCAGCCCACGGACTAGCGGCACAGATACGCAGTATTTT
>once|-|TRBV7-9|TRBJ2-1
CASSLARGNEQFF
TGTGCCAGCAGCCTCGCCCGGGGGAATGAGCAGTTCTTC
>once|-|TRBV9|TRBJ2-5
CASSVVSWETQYF
TGTGCCAGCAGCGTAGTCAGTTGGGAGACCCAGTACTTC
>-|TRBD1|TRBV19|TRBJ2-2
CASKTGGAGELFF
TGTGCCAGTAAGACAGGGGGTGCCGGGGAGCTGTTTTTT
>-|TRBD2|TRBV5-1|TRBJ2-5
CASSPGLAGVYQETQYF
TGCGCCAGCAGCCCCGGACTAGCGGGGGTGTACCAAGAGACCCAGTACTTC
>-|-|TRBV21-1|TRBJ2-1
CASSKVPCTDPYNEQFF
TGTGCCAGCAGCAAAGTTCCGTGTACAGATCCCTACAATGAGCAGTTCTTC
>-|-|TRBV6-1|TRBJ1-5
CASSVSDNQPQHF
TGTGCCAGCAGTGTCAGTGACAATCAGCCCCAGCATTTT
>-|-|TRBV10-2|TRBJ1-1
CASSAARVGTEAFF
TGCGCCAGCAGTGCTGCCAGGGTAGGTACTGAAGCTTTCTTT
>-|TRBD2|TRBV27|TRBJ2-2
CASSFLGLAGVGNTGELFF
TGTGCCAGCAGTTTTCTGGGACTAGCGGGAGTAGGGAACACCGGGGAGCTGTTTTTT
>once|TRBD2|TRBV5-1|TRBJ2-1
CASSFRTSGNPNEQFF
TGCGCCAGCAGTTTCCGGACTAGCGGGAACCCCAATGAGCAGTTCTTC
>few|-|TRBV6-5|TRBJ1-5
CASSITGNQPQHF
TGTGCCAGCAGTATTACAGGGAATCAGCCCCAGCATTTT
>-|-|TRBV5-4|TRBJ2-1
CASSFRLYNEQFF
TGTGCCAGCAGCTTCCGGTTATACAATGAGCAGTTCTTC
>once|TRBD2|TRBV7-9|TRBJ2-2
CASSLMGLAGTGELFF
TGTGCCAGCAGCTTGATGGGACTAGCGGGCACCGGGGAGCTGTTTTTT
>-|TRBD2|TRBV19|TRBJ2-3
CASGLAGDTDTQYF
TGTGCCAGCGGACTAGCGGGAGACACAGATACGCAGTATTTT
>-|-|TRBV28|TRBJ1-6
CASSLFRGLDNSPLHF
TGTGCCAGCAGTTTATTCAGGGGTCTTGATAATTCACCCCTCCACTTT
>-|-|TRBV6-5|TRBJ1-3
CASKGQGLRNTIYF
TGTGCCAGCAAAGGTCAGGGGTTACGAAACACCATATATTTT
>-|-|TRBV5-4|TRBJ2-7
CASSSHNYEQYF
TGTGCCAGCAGCTCCCACAACTACGAGCAGTACTTC
>-|TRBD1|TRBV5-6|TRBJ2-6
CASTPLPGGVSGANVLTF
TGTGCCAGCACCCCTCTGCCAGGGGGCGTCTCTGGGGCCAACGTCCTGACTTTC
>-|-|TRBV7-3|TRBJ1-2
CASSLNGGAFRGYTF
TGTGCCAGCAGCTTAAACGGAGGGGCCTTCCGTGGCTACACCTTC
>few|-|TRBV11-1|TRBJ1-1
CASSLGGWGFGTEAFF
TGTGCCAGCAGCTTAGGAGGGTGGGGTTTCGGCACTGAAGCTTTCTTT
>few|TRBD2|TRBV11-3|TRBJ2-2
CASSLPGLAGGHTGELFF
TGTGCCAGCAGCTTACCGGGACTAGCGGGAGGGCACACCGGGGAGCTGTTTTTT
>-|TRBD2|TRBV25-1|TRBJ2-2
CASSEAGGIPTGELFF
TGTGCCAGCAGTGAAGCGGGGGGCATACCCACCGGGGAGCTGTTTTTT
>few|TRBD1|TRBV27|TRBJ2-7
CASSLSLPGQSYEQYF
TGTGCCAGCAGTTTATCGCTCCCGGGACAGTCCTACGAGCAGTACTTC
>-|-|TRBV5-1|TRBJ2-1
CASSLAQGGYNEQFF
TGCGCCAGCAGCTTGGCCCAGGGGGGCTACAATGAGCAGTTCTTC
>-|-|TRBV6-1|TRBJ2-3
CASSELAADTQYF
TGTGCCAGCAGTGAGTTAGCGGCAGATACGCAGTATTTT
>-|TRBD2|TRBV2|TRBJ2-1
CASRAGALYNEQFF
TGTGCCAGCAGAGCGGGGGCCCTCTACAATGAGCAGTTCTTC
>-|-|TRBV20-1|TRBJ2-7
CSAEQYEQYF
TGCAGTGCTGAGCAATACGAGCAGTACTTC
>once|-|TRBV21-1|TRBJ1-1
CASAIRTEAFF
TGTGCCAGCGCCATCAGGACAGAGGCTTTCTTT
>-|-|TRBV7-5|TRBJ1-2
CARSPVGHRATYGYTF
TGTGCCAGAAGCCCAGTGGGACACCGGGCCACCTATGGCTACACCTTC